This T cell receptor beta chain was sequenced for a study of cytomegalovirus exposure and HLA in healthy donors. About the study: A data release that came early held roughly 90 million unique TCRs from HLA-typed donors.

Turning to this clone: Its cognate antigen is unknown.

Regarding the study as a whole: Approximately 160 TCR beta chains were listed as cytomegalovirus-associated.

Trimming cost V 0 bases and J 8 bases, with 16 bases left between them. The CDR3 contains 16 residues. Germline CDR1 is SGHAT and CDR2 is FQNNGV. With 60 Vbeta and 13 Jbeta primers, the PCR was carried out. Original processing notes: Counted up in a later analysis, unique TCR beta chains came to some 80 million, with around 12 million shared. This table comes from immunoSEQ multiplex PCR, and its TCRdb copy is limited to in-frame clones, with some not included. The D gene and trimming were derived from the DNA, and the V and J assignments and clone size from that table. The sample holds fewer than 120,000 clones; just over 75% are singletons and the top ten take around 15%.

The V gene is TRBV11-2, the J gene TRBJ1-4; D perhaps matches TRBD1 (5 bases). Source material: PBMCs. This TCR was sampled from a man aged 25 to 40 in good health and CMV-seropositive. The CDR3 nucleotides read TGTGCCAGCAGCTTAGATTCCGCAGGGAGGTGGGAAAAACTGTTTTTT. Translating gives CASSLDSAGRWEKLFF. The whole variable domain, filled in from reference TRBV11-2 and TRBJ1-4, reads EAGVAQSPRYKIIEKRQSVAFWCNPISGHATLYWYQQILGQGPKLLIQFQNNGVVDDSQLPKDRFSAERLKGVDSTLKIQPAKLEDSAVYLCASSLDSAGRWEKLFFGSGTQLSVL.